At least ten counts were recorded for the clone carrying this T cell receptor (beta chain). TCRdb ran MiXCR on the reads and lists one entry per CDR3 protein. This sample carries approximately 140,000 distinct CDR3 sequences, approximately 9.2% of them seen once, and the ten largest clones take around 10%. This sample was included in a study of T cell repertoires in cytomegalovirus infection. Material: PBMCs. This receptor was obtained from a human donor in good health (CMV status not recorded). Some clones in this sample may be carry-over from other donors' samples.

CDR3 protein: CASSLRRLVNEQFF. The CDR3 DNA reads as TGTGCCAGCAGCCTAAGAAGACTAGTCAATGAGCAGTTCTTC. The chain couples TRBV11-2 to TRBJ2-1; D might be TRBD2 (6 bases). V shed 5 bases and J shed 6 bases, with 14 bases lying between them. Germline V gene sequence: CDR1 SGHAT, CDR2 FQNNGV. The CDR3 contains 14 residues. Drawing the rest from reference TRBV11-2 and TRBJ2-1, the complete variable domain is EAGVAQSPRYKIIEKRQSVAFWCNPISGHATLYWYQQILGQGPKLLIQFQNNGVVDDSQLPKDRFSAERLKGVDSTLKIQPAKLEDSAVYLCASSLRRLVNEQFFGPGTRLTVL.